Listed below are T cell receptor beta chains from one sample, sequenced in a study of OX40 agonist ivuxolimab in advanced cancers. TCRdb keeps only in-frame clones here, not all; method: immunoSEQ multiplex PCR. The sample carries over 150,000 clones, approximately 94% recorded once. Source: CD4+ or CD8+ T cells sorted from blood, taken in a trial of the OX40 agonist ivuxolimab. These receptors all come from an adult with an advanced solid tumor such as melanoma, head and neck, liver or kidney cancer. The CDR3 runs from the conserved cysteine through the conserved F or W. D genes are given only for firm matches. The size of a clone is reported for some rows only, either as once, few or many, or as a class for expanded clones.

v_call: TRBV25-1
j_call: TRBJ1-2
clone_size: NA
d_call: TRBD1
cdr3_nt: TGTGCCAGGCCTACTGGGACAGGGGCGGGTGGCTACACCTTC
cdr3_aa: CARPTGTGAGGYTF

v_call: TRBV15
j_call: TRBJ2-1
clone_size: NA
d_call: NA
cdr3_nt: TGTGCCACCAGCACAGGGTTAAATTCCTACAATGAGCAGTTCTTC
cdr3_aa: CATSTGLNSYNEQFF

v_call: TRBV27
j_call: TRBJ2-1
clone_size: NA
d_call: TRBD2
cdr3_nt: TGTGCCAGCAGTACCTTTGGCGGGGGGGTTTATGAGCAGTTCTTC
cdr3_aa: CASSTFGGGVYEQFF

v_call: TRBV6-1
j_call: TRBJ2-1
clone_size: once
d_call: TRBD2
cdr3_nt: TGTGCCAGCAGTGGGGGGGGGTCCTACAATGAGCAGTTCTTC
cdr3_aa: CASSGGGSYNEQFF

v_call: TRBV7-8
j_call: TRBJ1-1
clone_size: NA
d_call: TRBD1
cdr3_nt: TGTGCCAGCAGAACCGGGACAGGGAGGAACACTGAAGCTTTCTTT
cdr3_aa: CASRTGTGRNTEAFF

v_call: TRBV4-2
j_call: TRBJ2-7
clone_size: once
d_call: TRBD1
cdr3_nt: TGTGCCAGCAGCCTACAGACAGGGGGGCTGTACTTC
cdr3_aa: CASSLQTGGLYF

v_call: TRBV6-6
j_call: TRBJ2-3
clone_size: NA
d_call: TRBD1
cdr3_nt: TGTGCCAGCAAAAGACAGGGGAGCACAGATACGCAGTATTTT
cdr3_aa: CASKRQGSTDTQYF

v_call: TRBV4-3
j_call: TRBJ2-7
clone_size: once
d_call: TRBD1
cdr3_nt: TGCGCCAGCAGCAAAGGACAGGGGAGGTCCTACGAGCAGTACTTC
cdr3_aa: CASSKGQGRSYEQYF

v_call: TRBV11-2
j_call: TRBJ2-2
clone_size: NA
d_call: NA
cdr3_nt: TGTGCCAGCAGCTTAGATCCGGGGGCCGGGGAGCTGTTTTTT
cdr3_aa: CASSLDPGAGELFF

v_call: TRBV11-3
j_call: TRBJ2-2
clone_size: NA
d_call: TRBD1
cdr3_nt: TGTGCCAGCAGCAACAGGGGGACGGACACCGGGGAGCTGTTTTTT
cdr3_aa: CASSNRGTDTGELFF

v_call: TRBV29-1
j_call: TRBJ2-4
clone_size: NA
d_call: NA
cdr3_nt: TGCAGCGTTGAAGGGGCAACCAAAAACATTCAGTACTTC
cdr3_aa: CSVEGATKNIQYF

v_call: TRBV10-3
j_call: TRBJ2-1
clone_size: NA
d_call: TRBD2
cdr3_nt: TGTGCCATCACCCGGACTAGCGGGAGCTCCTACAATGAGCAGTTCTTC
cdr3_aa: CAITRTSGSSYNEQFF

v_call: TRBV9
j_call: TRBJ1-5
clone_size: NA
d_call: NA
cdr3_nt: TGTGCCAGCACCCCGTCGGGGAACGCTAATCAGCCCCAGCATTTT
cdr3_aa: CASTPSGNANQPQHF

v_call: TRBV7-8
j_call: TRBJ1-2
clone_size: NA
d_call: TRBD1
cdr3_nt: TGTGCCAGCAGCTTAGAGACAGGGAACTATGGCTACACCTTC
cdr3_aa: CASSLETGNYGYTF

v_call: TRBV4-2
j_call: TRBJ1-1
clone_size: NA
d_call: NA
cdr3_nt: TGTGCCAGCAGCCAAGCACAGGGACTCAACACTGAAGCTTTCTTT
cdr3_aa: CASSQAQGLNTEAFF

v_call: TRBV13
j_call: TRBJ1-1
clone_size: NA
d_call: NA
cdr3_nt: TGTGCCAGCAGCTTACAGGGTAAGACGGGGAACACTGAAGCTTTCTTT
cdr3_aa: CASSLQGKTGNTEAFF

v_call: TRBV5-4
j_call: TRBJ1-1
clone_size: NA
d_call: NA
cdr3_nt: TGTGCCAGCAGCCCGCAGGGAGGGGGGGGCGTCGGGACTGAAGCTTTCTTT
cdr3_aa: CASSPQGGGGVGTEAFF

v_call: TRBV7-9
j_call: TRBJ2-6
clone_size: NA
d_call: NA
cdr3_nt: TGTGCCAGCAGCTTAAACCTATTTACAGGAGCTGGGGCCAACGTCCTGACTTTC
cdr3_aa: CASSLNLFTGAGANVLTF

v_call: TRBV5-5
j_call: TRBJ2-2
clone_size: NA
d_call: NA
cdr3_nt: TGTGCCAGCAGCTCGGGACTCAGGAACACCGGGGAGCTGTTTTTT
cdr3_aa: CASSSGLRNTGELFF

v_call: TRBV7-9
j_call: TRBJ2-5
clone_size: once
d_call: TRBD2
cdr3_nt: TGTGCCAGCAGCCGCGGACTAGCGGGAGTCCAAGAGACCCAGTACTTC
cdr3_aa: CASSRGLAGVQETQYF

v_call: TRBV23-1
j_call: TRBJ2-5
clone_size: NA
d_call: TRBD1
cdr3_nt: TGCGCCAGCAGTCAACCAAGAAGGGGGCGCGGGGAGACCCAGTACTTC
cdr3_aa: CASSQPRRGRGETQYF

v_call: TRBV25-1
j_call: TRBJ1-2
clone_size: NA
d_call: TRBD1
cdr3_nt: TGTGCCAGCAGGGGACAGGGGGGCCCCTATGGCTACACCTTC
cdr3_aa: CASRGQGGPYGYTF

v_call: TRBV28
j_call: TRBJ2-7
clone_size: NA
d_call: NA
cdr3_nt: TGTGCCAGCACGGTCCAACAGGGCGAGCAGTACTTC
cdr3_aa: CASTVQQGEQYF

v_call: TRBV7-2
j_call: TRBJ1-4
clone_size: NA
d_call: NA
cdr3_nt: TGTGCCAGCAGCTTAGAAGCAACTAATGAAAAACTGTTTTTT
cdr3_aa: CASSLEATNEKLFF

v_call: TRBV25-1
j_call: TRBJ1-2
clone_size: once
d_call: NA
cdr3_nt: TGTGCCAGCAGGAGAGACATAAACTATGGCTACACCTTC
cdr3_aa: CASRRDINYGYTF

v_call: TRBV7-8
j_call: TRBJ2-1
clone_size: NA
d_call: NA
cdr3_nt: TGTGCCAGCAGCTGGACAATCCATGAGCAGTTCTTC
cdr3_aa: CASSWTIHEQFF

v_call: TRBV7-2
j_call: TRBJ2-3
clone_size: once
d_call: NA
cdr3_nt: TGTGCCAGCAGCTCCAGACTAATGGCGGCAGATACGCAGTATTTT
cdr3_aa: CASSSRLMAADTQYF

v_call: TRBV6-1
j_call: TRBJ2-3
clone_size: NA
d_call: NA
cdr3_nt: TGTGCCAGCAGTGAATGGGGGATACTCACAGATACGCAGTATTTT
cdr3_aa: CASSEWGILTDTQYF

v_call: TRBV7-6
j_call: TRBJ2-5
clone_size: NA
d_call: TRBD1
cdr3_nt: TGTGCCAGCAGCTTCGACAGGGAAGAGACCCAGTACTTC
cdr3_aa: CASSFDREETQYF

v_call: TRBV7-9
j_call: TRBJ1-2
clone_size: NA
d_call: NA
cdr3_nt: TGTGCCAGCAGCCCCGACAGGAAGGAGGAGGGCTACACCTTC
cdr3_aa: CASSPDRKEEGYTF

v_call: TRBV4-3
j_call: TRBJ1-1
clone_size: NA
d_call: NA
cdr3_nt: TGCGCCAGCAGCCAAGTTCTGGTTTTGAACACTGAAGCTTTCTTT
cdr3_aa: CASSQVLVLNTEAFF

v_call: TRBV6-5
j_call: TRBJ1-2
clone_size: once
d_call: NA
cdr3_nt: TGTGCCACCCGTGCCTCCGGGACAACCCTCTATGGCTACACCTTC
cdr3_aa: CATRASGTTLYGYTF

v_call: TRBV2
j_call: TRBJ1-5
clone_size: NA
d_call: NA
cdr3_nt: TGTGCCAGCAGGGGAGGGGCTGGCAATCAGCCCCAGCATTTT
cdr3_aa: CASRGGAGNQPQHF

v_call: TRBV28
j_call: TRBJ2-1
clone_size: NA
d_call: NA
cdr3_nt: TGTGCCAGCAGTTTCGTGACTCCGGTGGACAATGAGCAGTTCTTC
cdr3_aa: CASSFVTPVDNEQFF

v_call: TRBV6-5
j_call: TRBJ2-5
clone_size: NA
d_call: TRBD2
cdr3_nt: TGTGCCAGCAGTTCCCAGCGGGGGATGGCCCAAGAGACCCAGTACTTC
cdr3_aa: CASSSQRGMAQETQYF

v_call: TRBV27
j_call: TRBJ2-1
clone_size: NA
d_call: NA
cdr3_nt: TGTGCCAGCAGCCCGGACCAGATCTACAATGAGCAGTTCTTC
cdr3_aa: CASSPDQIYNEQFF

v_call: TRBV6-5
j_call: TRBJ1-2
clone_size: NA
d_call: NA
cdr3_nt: TGTGCCAGCAGTACATACAGGGTTGGCTACACCTTC
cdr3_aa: CASSTYRVGYTF

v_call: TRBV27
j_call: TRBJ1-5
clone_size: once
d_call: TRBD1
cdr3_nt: TGTGCCAGCAGTTCGGGACAGTATAGCAATCAGCCCCAGCATTTT
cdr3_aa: CASSSGQYSNQPQHF

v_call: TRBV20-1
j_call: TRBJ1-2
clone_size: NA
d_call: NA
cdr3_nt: TGCAGTCCATCGCATGGCTACACCTTC
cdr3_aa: CSPSHGYTF

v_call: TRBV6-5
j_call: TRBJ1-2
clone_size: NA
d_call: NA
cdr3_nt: TGTGCCAGCAGTGAGGGTGGCTACGGCTACACCTTC
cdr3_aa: CASSEGGYGYTF

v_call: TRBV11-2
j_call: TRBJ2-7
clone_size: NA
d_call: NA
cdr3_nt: TGTGCCAGCAGCCCGTTATACGGTATGCAGTACTTC
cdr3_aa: CASSPLYGMQYF

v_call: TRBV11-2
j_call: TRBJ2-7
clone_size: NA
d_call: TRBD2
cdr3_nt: TGTGCCAGCAGCTTAGTTTCGGCTAGCGGGCGAAGCTCCTACGAGCAGTACTTC
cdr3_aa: CASSLVSASGRSSYEQYF

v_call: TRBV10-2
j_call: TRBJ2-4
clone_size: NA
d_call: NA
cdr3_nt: TGCGCCAGCAGTGATGTCCCGAAAAACATTCAGTACTTC
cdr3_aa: CASSDVPKNIQYF

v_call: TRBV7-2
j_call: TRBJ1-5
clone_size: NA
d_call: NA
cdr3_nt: TGTGCCAGCAGCTCAGGGTACGGTAATCAGCCCCAGCATTTT
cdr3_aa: CASSSGYGNQPQHF

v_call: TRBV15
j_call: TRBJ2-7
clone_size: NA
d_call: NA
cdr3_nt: TGTGCCACCAGCAGAGATACGAGACAGCCCTACGAGCAGTACTTC
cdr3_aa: CATSRDTRQPYEQYF

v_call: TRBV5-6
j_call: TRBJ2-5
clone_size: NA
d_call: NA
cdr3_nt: TGTGCCAGCAGCTGGGGTCTAGAAGGGGAGACCCAGTACTTC
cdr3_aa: CASSWGLEGETQYF

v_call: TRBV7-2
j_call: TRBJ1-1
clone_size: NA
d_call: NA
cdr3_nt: TGTGCCAGCGCCCGGCAGGGACCTAACACTGAAGCTTTCTTT
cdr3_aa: CASARQGPNTEAFF

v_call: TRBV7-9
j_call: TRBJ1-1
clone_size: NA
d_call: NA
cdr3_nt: TGTGCCAGCGACGCGGGGATTTACACTGAAGCTTTCTTT
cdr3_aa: CASDAGIYTEAFF

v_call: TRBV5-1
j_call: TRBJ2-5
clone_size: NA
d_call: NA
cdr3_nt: TGCGCCAGCAGCTTGGCCCCAGGACAGAGCCAAGAGACCCAGTACTTC
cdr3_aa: CASSLAPGQSQETQYF

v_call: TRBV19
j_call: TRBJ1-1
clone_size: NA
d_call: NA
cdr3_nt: TGTGCCAGTAGTAGAGTGGTGGCCACTGAAGCTTTCTTT
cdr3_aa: CASSRVVATEAFF

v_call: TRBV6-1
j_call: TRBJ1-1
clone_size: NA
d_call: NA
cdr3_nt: TGTGCCAGCAAGCTGGAGGTTGACACTGAAGCTTTCTTT
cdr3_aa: CASKLEVDTEAFF

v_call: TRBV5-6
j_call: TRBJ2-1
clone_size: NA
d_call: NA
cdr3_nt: TGTGCCAGCAGCTTGCCAAGCGGTGAGCAGTTCTTC
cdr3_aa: CASSLPSGEQFF

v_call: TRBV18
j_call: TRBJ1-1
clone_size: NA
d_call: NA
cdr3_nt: TGTGCCAGCTCTACCGGGGGGAACACTGAAGCTTTCTTT
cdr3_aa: CASSTGGNTEAFF

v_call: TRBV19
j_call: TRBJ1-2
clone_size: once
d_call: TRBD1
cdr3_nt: TGTGCCAGTAGTACCGAGGGACAGGGACTCTATGGCTACACCTTC
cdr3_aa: CASSTEGQGLYGYTF

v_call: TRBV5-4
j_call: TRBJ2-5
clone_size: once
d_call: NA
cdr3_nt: TGTGCCAGCAGCTTGGCCTTTGGCGCAGGGAACCAAGAGACCCAGTACTTC
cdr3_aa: CASSLAFGAGNQETQYF

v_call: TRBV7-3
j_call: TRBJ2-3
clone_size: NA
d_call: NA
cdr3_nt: TGTGCCAGCAGCTTAACCGGGGGAGTGGATACGCAGTATTTT
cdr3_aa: CASSLTGGVDTQYF

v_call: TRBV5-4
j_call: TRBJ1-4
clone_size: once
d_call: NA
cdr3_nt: TGTGCCAGCACATCTCGGGGCGAAAAACTGTTTTTT
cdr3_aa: CASTSRGEKLFF

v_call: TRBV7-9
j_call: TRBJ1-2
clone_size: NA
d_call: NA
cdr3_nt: TGTGCCAGCAGCTTAGAACCCATCCATGGCTACACCTTC
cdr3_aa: CASSLEPIHGYTF

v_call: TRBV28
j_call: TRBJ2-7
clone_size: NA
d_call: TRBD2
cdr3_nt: TGTGCCAGCAATAGATGGGCTAGCGGGAGGGACGAGCAGTACTTC
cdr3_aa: CASNRWASGRDEQYF

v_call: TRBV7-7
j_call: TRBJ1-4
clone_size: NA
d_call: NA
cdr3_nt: TGTGCCAGCAGCTTTCAGGGCGGTGAAAAACTGTTTTTT
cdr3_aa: CASSFQGGEKLFF